Shown below are 14 T cell receptor beta chains from a single sample sequenced in a study of control samples from healthy donors and cancer patients. TCRdb's copy holds only in-frame clones and misses some; the assay was immunoSEQ multiplex PCR. The data show about 130,000 clones, about 95% seen once. Sequenced input: PBMCs. Every receptor here comes from a man in his 60s with colorectal cancer.

J is TRBJ1-1 and V is TRBV2; weak D call: TRBD1 (5 bases). CDR3 length equals 13 residues. The germline V gene encodes CDR1 SNHLY and CDR2 FYNNEI. V was clipped by 6 bases and J by 5 bases, with 13 bases between them. CDR3 sequence reads: CASRGPAWTEAFF. The DNA of the CDR3 is TGTGCCAGCAGGGGGCCGGCTTGGACTGAAGCTTTCTTT. Supplemented by reference TRBV2 and TRBJ1-1, the full variable domain reads EPEVTQTPSHQVTQMGQEVILRCVPISNHLYFYWYRQILGQKVEFLVSFYNNEISEKSEIFDDQFSVERPDGSNFTLKIRSTKLEDSAMYFCASRGPAWTEAFFGQGTRLTVV.

The chain has TRBV6-5 and TRBJ2-7, with a tentative D call TRBD2 (6 bases). The CDR3 contains 14 residues. The V end was cut by 5 bases, the J end by 2 bases, with 13 bases between. In germline, CDR1 is MNHEY, CDR2 SVGAGI. For the CDR3, the DNA is TGTGCCAGCAGTCCCCCGGGACTTCCCTACGAGCAGTACTTC. Translation gives CASSPPGLPYEQYF.

The chain has TRBV6-6 and TRBJ1-2; D gene ambiguous. V lost 0 bases and J 7 bases, leaving 15 bases between the germline ends. Germline V gene lookup returns CDR1 MNHNY and CDR2 SVGAGI (reference sequence). The CDR3 runs to 15 residues. The CDR3 DNA reads TGTGCCAGCAGTTACTCGATGAGAAGTACCGGTGGCTACACCTTC. Residues: CASSYSMRSTGGYTF.

The J gene is TRBJ1-1, the V gene TRBV5-1; 8 positions agree with TRBD1. J was trimmed by 7 bases and V by 0 bases; bases with no gene match: 2. This CDR3 comprises 13 residues. Germline CDR1 reads SGHRS; CDR2 reads YFSETQ. As DNA, the CDR3 is TGCGCCAGCAGCTTGGGAGGGACAGGTGAAGCTTTCTTT. Amino acid sequence: CASSLGGTGEAFF. The entire variable domain, with the rest obtained from reference TRBV5-1 and TRBJ1-1, is as follows: KAGVTQTPRYLIKTRGQQVTLSCSPISGHRSVSWYQQTPGQGLQFLFEYFSETQRNKGNFPGRFSGRQFSNSRSEMNVSTLELGDSALYLCASSLGGTGEAFFGQGTRLTVV.

This chain's CDR3 is CASSWTGGYTF. The DNA for the CDR3 is TGTGCCAGCAGCTGGACCGGTGGCTACACCTTC. The chain employs TRBV6-2 or TRBV6-3 and TRBJ1-2; no firm D call. Per germline, CDR1 MNHEY and CDR2 SVGEGT. CDR3 length: 11 amino acids. The ends were cut back, 6 bases at V and 7 bases at J, with 9 bases in the middle.

J is TRBJ2-3 and V is TRBV20-1; 9 bases are a match to TRBD2. The CDR3 loop spans 16 amino acids. CDR1 DFQATT and CDR2 SNEGSKA come from the germline V gene (reference sequence). Unmatched junction bases numbered 7, after V lost 3 bases and J lost 0 bases. The chain's CDR3 is CSASQGGGASTDTQYF. As DNA, the CDR3 is TGCAGTGCTAGTCAGGGCGGGGGGGCTAGCACAGATACGCAGTATTTT.

This rearrangement joins TRBV19 to TRBJ1-1; D is unresolved. The germline gives CDR1 LNHDA, CDR2 SQIVND (reference sequence). The V end lost 6 bases, the J end lost 3 bases, and 20 bases lay between the germline ends. This CDR3 contains 16 residues. The CDR3 DNA sequence: TGTGCCAGTAGGCCCGGGAGGCAATCGATCTACACTGAAGCTTTCTTT. It codes for CASRPGRQSIYTEAFF.

The V and J genes are TRBV5-4 and TRBJ2-5; TRBD1 is a possible D gene (8 bases). V lost 4 bases and J 4 bases, leaving 14 bases between the germline ends. The germline V gene encodes CDR1 SGHNT and CDR2 YYREEE (reference sequence). This CDR3 has 14 residues. The CDR3 coding sequence is TGTGCCAGCAGCCAACAGGGGGAGGGAGAGACCCAGTACTTC. Translation gives CASSQQGEGETQYF.

This rearrangement joins TRBV2 to TRBJ1-2, with D perhaps TRBD1 (5 bases). The V and J ends lost 2 bases and 5 bases respectively, with 12 bases between them. Germline V lookup: CDR1 SNHLY, CDR2 FYNNEI. This CDR3 contains 14 residues. CDR3 DNA sequence: TGTGCCAGCAGTGAAAGAGGGGAAAGGTATGGCTACACCTTC. Residues: CASSERGERYGYTF.

CDR3: CSARDSGYTF. CDR3 nucleotide sequence: TGCAGTGCTAGAGATTCGGGCTACACCTTC. The chain combines TRBV20-1 with TRBJ1-2, with D hard to call. Germline V gene sequence: CDR1 DFQATT, CDR2 SNEGSKA (reference sequence). The CDR3 consists of 10 residues. V lost 0 bases to trimming and J lost 8 bases, with 4 bases between them.

The chain combines TRBV2 with TRBJ2-2, with TRBD1 identical over 8 bases. The CDR3 is 13 amino acids. V shed 8 bases and J 4 bases; nucleotides not matched to a gene: 3. The germline CDR1 and CDR2 sequences are SNHLY and FYNNEI. The CDR3, as DNA: TGTGCCAGCGGACAGGGTTCCACCGGGGAGCTGTTTTTT. Its protein is CASGQGSTGELFF.

The genes are TRBV13 and TRBJ2-7; 8 nucleotides match TRBD2. From germline, CDR1 is PRHDT and CDR2 FYEKMQ (reference sequence). This CDR3 region has 16 residues. V was pared by 0 bases and J by 3 bases, with 7 bases of the junction left unmatched. CDR3 nucleotide sequence: TGTGCCAGCAGCTTAGGGGGACTAGGGATTGACTACGAGCAGTACTTC. Translating gives CASSLGGLGIDYEQYF.

The gene calls are TRBV18 and TRBJ2-5, with D possibly called TRBD1 or TRBD2 (5 bases each). The germline CDR1 and CDR2 sequences are KGHSH and LQKENI. The V end lost 5 bases, the J end lost 1 base, and 8 bases lay between the germline ends. This CDR3 is built from 13 residues. CDR3 bases: TGTGCCAGCTCAGCCGGGACCCAAGAGACCCAGTACTTC. It codes for CASSAGTQETQYF.

The rearrangement joins TRBV4-1 to TRBJ2-7, with 7 bases that match TRBD1. CDR1 is MGHRA, CDR2 YSYEKL, per germline. The trim removed 5 bases at V and 2 bases at J, leaving 6 bases unmatched. This CDR3 contains 14 residues. For the CDR3, the DNA is TGCGCCAGCAGCTTCACAGGGACAGCCTACGAGCAGTACTTC. Its protein is CASSFTGTAYEQYF.